These 16 T cell receptor beta chains share one sample of origin, sequenced in a study of patients and donors after allogeneic stem cell transplantation. TCRdb called the RT-PCR reads again in MiXCR, with one record for every CDR3 protein. The table lists approximately 98,000 distinct CDR3 sequences, 35% to 45% of them singletons. What was sequenced was blood, either unsorted or a sorted T cell fraction (not recorded which). The receptors come from a human donor who was either an allogeneic HSCT recipient or a stem cell or donor lymphocyte infusion donor (not recorded which). It is not recorded whose cells these are; they may come from a transplant donor.

The rearrangement uses TRBV4-3 and TRBJ2-3; the D gene is possibly TRBD2 (6 bases). This CDR3 region has 13 residues. The germline V gene has CDR1 LGHNA and CDR2 YSLEER. Trimming took 3 bases from V and 6 from J, leaving 10 bases between them. CDR3 nucleotides: TGCGCCAGCAGCCACCCTAGCGCCGATACGCAGTATTTT. It translates to CASSHPSADTQYF.

The V and J genes are TRBV5-1 and TRBJ1-4, with D tentatively TRBD1 (6 bases). The ends were cut back, 3 bases at V and 8 bases at J, with 17 bases in the middle. The CDR3 loop spans 15 amino acids. Germline CDR1 SGHRS, CDR2 YFSETQ. The CDR3 reads CASSSNPGGAEKLFF. CDR3 nucleotides: TGCGCCAGCAGCTCCAACCCCGGGGGGGCGGAAAAACTGTTTTTT.

This chain links TRBV20-1 with TRBJ2-2; 14 bases match TRBD2. Germline trimming cut 4 bases from V and 2 bases from J; bases unmatched to any gene: 3. The CDR3 length is 16 residues. CDR1 DFQATT and CDR2 SNEGSKA come from the germline V gene (reference sequence). The CDR3 region is CSATGLAGGNTGELFF. In DNA form, the CDR3 reads TGCAGTGCTACCGGACTAGCGGGAGGAAACACCGGGGAGCTGTTTTTT.

This clonotype was seen only a few times. The rearrangement links TRBV24-1 to TRBJ2-3; 7 bases fit TRBD1. Germline V gene data show CDR1 as KGHDR and CDR2 as SFDVKD. CDR3 length equals 15 residues. With 3 bases clipped from V and 3 bases from J, the junction kept 5 bases outside the gene matches. In nucleotides, the CDR3 is TGTGCCACCAGTGATGTTGGCAGGGGGACAGATACGCAGTATTTT. It specifies CATSDVGRGTDTQYF.

The CDR3 coding sequence is TGTGCCAGCAGCCGAACCGGGACAAAAAATGAAAAACTGTTTTTT. This translates into CASSRTGTKNEKLFF. V gene TRBV7-2 combines with J gene TRBJ1-4; possibly TRBD1 for D (6 bases). Germline loops: CDR1 SGHTA, CDR2 FQGNSA. The CDR3 totals 15 residues. Trimming shortened V by 5 bases and J by 5 bases, and 15 bases separated the two germline ends. Combining the CDR3 with reference TRBV7-2 and TRBJ1-4 gives the whole variable domain GAGVSQSPSNKVTEKGKDVELRCDPISGHTALYWYRQSLGQGLEFLIYFQGNSAPDKSGLPSDRFSAERTGGSVSTLTIQRTQQEDSAVYLCASSRTGTKNEKLFFGSGTQLSVL.

The rearrangement uses TRBV15 and TRBJ1-1, with TRBD1 matching over 10 bases. The CDR3 loop spans 15 amino acids. With 5 bases clipped from V and 6 bases from J, the junction kept 9 bases outside the gene matches. Germline V lookup: CDR1 LNHNV, CDR2 YYDKDF (reference sequence). CDR3: CATSGQTGGFAEAFF. The CDR3, as DNA: TGTGCCACCAGCGGCCAGACAGGGGGCTTCGCTGAAGCTTTCTTT.

This clonotype was detected only a few times. The chain joins TRBV12-3 or TRBV12-4 to TRBJ1-1, with unresolved D. CDR3 length equals 14 residues. V was cut by 6 bases and J by 4 bases, with 15 bases left in between. For the CDR3, the DNA is TGTGCCAGCAGCTACTCCAGAAGAATCACTGAAGCTTTCTTT. Translation: CASSYSRRITEAFF.

CDR3 coding DNA: TGTGCCAGCAGTTATCCCGGACAGGGCCATGAGCAGTTCTTC. Translation: CASSYPGQGHEQFF. The chain employs TRBV6-2 or TRBV6-3 and TRBJ2-1; 8 positions match TRBD1. CDR3 length equals 14 residues. Germline V gives CDR1 MNHEY, CDR2 SVGEGT. The ends lost 3 bases at V and 8 bases at J; junction bases unmatched: 6.

The V and J genes are TRBV14 and TRBJ2-7; D remains unclear. Germline loops: CDR1 SGHDN, CDR2 FVKESK. V was cut by 1 base and J by 4 bases, with 8 bases left in between. CDR3 length equals 13 residues. The CDR3 region has the DNA TGTGCCAGCAGCCAAGGTCCCTTTTACGAGCAGTACTTC. Its protein product is CASSQGPFYEQYF.

This sequence joins TRBV28 and TRBJ2-5; the D gene is possibly TRBD1 (7 bases). V was pared by 8 bases and J by 5 bases, with 15 bases between. The CDR3 length is 13 residues. Germline V CDR1 and CDR2: MDHEN, SYDVKM. CDR3 nucleotides: TGTGCCAGCGGAGGGGGCGCGGGGGAGACCCAGTACTTC. This encodes CASGGGAGETQYF.

The chain carries TRBV27 and TRBJ2-1, with TRBD2 matching 15 bases. The CDR3 totals 16 residues. The V segment lost 5 bases and the J segment 5 bases; nucleotides outside the gene matches: 4. CDR1 and CDR2 (germline): MNHEY, SMNVEV (reference sequence). The CDR3, as DNA: TGTGCCAGCAGTCCATGGACTAGCGGGAGGGACAATGAGCAGTTCTTC. Its translation is CASSPWTSGRDNEQFF.

The CDR3 DNA sequence: TGTGCCAGCAGACCCCCCGGGACTAGCAACAATGAGCAGTTCTTC. This encodes CASRPPGTSNNEQFF. The chain combines TRBV7-9 with TRBJ2-1; TRBD2 agrees at 9 bases. Germline V gene lookup returns CDR1 SEHNR and CDR2 FQNEAQ (reference sequence). Trimming cost V 6 bases and J 5 bases; bases outside gene matches: 8. CDR3 length: 15 amino acids. Using reference TRBV7-9 and TRBJ2-1 for the parts outside the CDR3, the full variable domain is DTGVSQNPRHKITKRGQNVTFRCDPISEHNRLYWYRQTLGQGPEFLTYFQNEAQLEKSRLLSDRFSAERPKGSFSTLEIQRTEQGDSAMYLCASRPPGTSNNEQFFGPGTRLTVL.

The chain joins TRBV29-1 to TRBJ2-5; D is unclear. The length of the CDR3 is 14 residues. V was cut by 0 bases and J by 1 base, with 9 bases left in between. Germline V CDR1 and CDR2: SQVTM, ANQGSEA. The CDR3 DNA sequence: TGCAGCGTTGAAGAGGCAGTCCTCCAAGAGACCCAGTACTTC. Its protein product is CSVEEAVLQETQYF.

This clonotype was observed a single time. The chain links TRBV7-2 to TRBJ2-3; 8 bases fit TRBD2. The CDR3 covers 14 residues. V was pared by 3 bases and J by 2 bases, with 1 base of the junction left unmatched. The germline V gene encodes CDR1 SGHTA and CDR2 FQGNSA. CDR3 loop: CASSFSGITDTQYF. The CDR3 DNA reads TGTGCCAGCAGCTTTAGCGGGATCACAGATACGCAGTATTTT.

The CDR3 DNA sequence: TGTGCCAGCAGCCCGACTAATGAGCAGTTCTTC. It yields the protein CASSPTNEQFF. The chain combines TRBV11-2 with TRBJ2-1; D is uncertain. The ends were cut back, 5 bases at V and 7 bases at J, with 6 bases in the middle. The CDR3 sequence is 11 residues long. Germline CDR1 SGHAT, CDR2 FQNNGV.

This clonotype was seen a handful of times. The chain employs TRBV7-2 and TRBJ1-5; a possible D gene is TRBD1 (5 bases). V was trimmed by 2 bases and J by 3 bases, leaving 11 bases between them. The CDR3 extends over 15 amino acids. Germline values: CDR1 SGHTA, CDR2 FQGNSA. The CDR3 region is CASSLRQLPNQPQHF. The CDR3 DNA reads TGTGCCAGCAGCTTACGACAGCTTCCCAATCAGCCCCAGCATTTT.